These T cell receptor beta chains were read from a single sample in a study of T cell repertoires in aging, cancer and after chemotherapy. TCRdb re-called the multiplex PCR reads through MiXCR, storing one row per CDR3 protein. This sample has 10,000 to 15,000 distinct CDR3 sequences; around 20% occur once, and the top ten carry 5% to 6%. The sequencing input was blood. These receptors all come from a human donor in good health. CDR3s include the opening cysteine and the closing phenylalanine or tryptophan. Each record gives: J gene, CDR3 length, D gene, clone size, V gene, CDR3 protein, CDR3 DNA. D genes are given only for firm matches. Rows may omit the clone size; those that give it use once, few, many or a size class.

j_gene: TRBJ1-1; len: 16; d_gene: -; abundance: medium-sized; v_gene: TRBV19; CDR3aa: CASSSHRARLFTEAFF; CDR3nt: TGTGCCAGTAGTTCCCACAGGGCTCGACTGTTCACTGAAGCTTTCTTT
j_gene: TRBJ1-4; len: 13; d_gene: -; abundance: -; v_gene: TRBV7-2; CDR3aa: CASSLSLNEKLFF; CDR3nt: TGTGCCAGCAGCTTATCCCTTAATGAAAAACTGTTTTTT
j_gene: TRBJ2-3; len: 16; d_gene: -; abundance: -; v_gene: TRBV5-8; CDR3aa: CASSLSGAFRTDTQYF; CDR3nt: TGTGCCAGCAGCTTGTCCGGGGCCTTCCGAACAGATACGCAGTATTTT
j_gene: TRBJ1-2; len: 14; d_gene: -; abundance: medium-sized; v_gene: TRBV29-1; CDR3aa: CSVEDRPSNYGYTF; CDR3nt: TGCAGCGTTGAAGATAGGCCATCTAACTATGGCTACACCTTC
j_gene: TRBJ1-5; len: 13; d_gene: -; abundance: -; v_gene: TRBV6-1; CDR3aa: CASSETAGQPQHF; CDR3nt: TGTGCCAGCAGTGAAACCGCGGGTCAGCCCCAGCATTTT
j_gene: TRBJ1-1; len: 15; d_gene: -; abundance: -; v_gene: TRBV4-3; CDR3aa: CASSQDRVMNTEAFF; CDR3nt: TGCGCCAGCAGCCAAGACAGGGTGATGAACACTGAAGCTTTCTTT
j_gene: TRBJ1-2; len: 13; d_gene: -; abundance: medium-sized; v_gene: TRBV11-2; CDR3aa: CASRRVGTVGYTF; CDR3nt: TGTGCCAGTCGGAGGGTGGGGACGGTTGGCTACACCTTC
j_gene: TRBJ2-3; len: 15; d_gene: -; abundance: medium-sized; v_gene: TRBV6-5; CDR3aa: CASSYSGRMRNTQYF; CDR3nt: TGTGCCAGCAGTTACTCGGGTAGGATGAGGAATACGCAGTATTTT
j_gene: TRBJ2-6; len: 14; d_gene: -; abundance: hyperexpanded; v_gene: TRBV15; CDR3aa: CATSRDSGANVLTF; CDR3nt: TGTGCCACCAGCAGAGACTCTGGGGCCAACGTCCTGACTTTC
j_gene: TRBJ2-1; len: 14; d_gene: TRBD2; abundance: few; v_gene: TRBV5-6; CDR3aa: CASFWGSGANEQFF; CDR3nt: TGTGCCTCCTTTTGGGGGAGCGGGGCCAATGAGCAGTTCTTC
j_gene: TRBJ2-7; len: 15; d_gene: TRBD2; abundance: many; v_gene: TRBV13; CDR3aa: CASSSLAGGMYEQYF; CDR3nt: TGTGCCAGCAGCTCCTTAGCGGGGGGGATGTACGAGCAGTACTTC
j_gene: TRBJ1-2; len: 14; d_gene: -; abundance: -; v_gene: TRBV6-1; CDR3aa: CASSSDRTSYGYTF; CDR3nt: TGTGCCAGCAGTTCTGACAGAACCTCCTATGGCTACACCTTC
j_gene: TRBJ2-1; len: 13; d_gene: -; abundance: few; v_gene: TRBV6-5; CDR3aa: CASSYSTSSEQFF; CDR3nt: TGTGCCAGCAGTTACTCAACTAGCTCTGAGCAGTTCTTC
j_gene: TRBJ1-2; len: 14; d_gene: TRBD1; abundance: few; v_gene: TRBV5-1; CDR3aa: CASSTQTGVDGYTF; CDR3nt: TGTGCCAGCAGCACCCAGACAGGGGTCGATGGCTACACCTTC
j_gene: TRBJ1-1; len: 15; d_gene: -; abundance: medium-sized; v_gene: TRBV7-9; CDR3aa: CASSFPSPLNTEAFF; CDR3nt: TGTGCCAGCAGCTTCCCTAGCCCTTTGAACACTGAAGCTTTCTTT
j_gene: TRBJ1-2; len: 14; d_gene: -; abundance: few; v_gene: TRBV5-4; CDR3aa: CASSLSVDNYGYTF; CDR3nt: TGTGCCAGCAGCTTGAGCGTGGATAACTATGGCTACACCTTC
j_gene: TRBJ2-3; len: 15; d_gene: -; abundance: medium-sized; v_gene: TRBV6-5; CDR3aa: CASSYSGQLTDTQYF; CDR3nt: TGTGCCAGCAGTTACAGCGGACAGCTCACAGATACGCAGTATTTT
j_gene: TRBJ1-3; len: 15; d_gene: -; abundance: medium-sized; v_gene: TRBV7-6; CDR3aa: CASGTTGFSGNTIYF; CDR3nt: TGTGCCAGCGGAACTACAGGGTTCTCTGGAAACACCATATATTTT
j_gene: TRBJ2-1; len: 15; d_gene: TRBD2; abundance: many; v_gene: TRBV7-9; CDR3aa: CASSFTSGGANEQFF; CDR3nt: TGTGCCAGCAGCTTCACTAGCGGGGGGGCCAATGAGCAGTTCTTC
j_gene: TRBJ1-2; len: 17; d_gene: -; abundance: many; v_gene: TRBV4-3; CDR3aa: CASSQGHHKGGIDGYTF; CDR3nt: TGCGCCAGCAGCCAGGGACACCACAAAGGAGGGATCGATGGCTACACCTTC
j_gene: TRBJ1-2; len: 11; d_gene: -; abundance: medium-sized; v_gene: TRBV6-2/TRBV6-3; CDR3aa: CASSLGYGYTF; CDR3nt: TGTGCCAGCAGTCTTGGATATGGCTACACCTTC
j_gene: TRBJ2-1; len: 16; d_gene: TRBD2; abundance: medium-sized; v_gene: TRBV6-5; CDR3aa: CASSYSNLAGGNEQFF; CDR3nt: TGTGCCAGCAGTTACTCGAATCTGGCGGGGGGCAATGAGCAGTTCTTC
j_gene: TRBJ1-1; len: 13; d_gene: TRBD1; abundance: -; v_gene: TRBV5-1; CDR3aa: CASSPLTGPEAFF; CDR3nt: TGCGCCAGCAGCCCGCTGACAGGGCCTGAAGCTTTCTTT
j_gene: TRBJ1-3; len: 14; d_gene: -; abundance: medium-sized; v_gene: TRBV19; CDR3aa: CASSMGGDGNTIYF; CDR3nt: TGTGCCAGTAGTATGGGTGGGGATGGAAACACCATATATTTT
j_gene: TRBJ1-3; len: 15; d_gene: TRBD1; abundance: -; v_gene: TRBV11-2; CDR3aa: CASSQGQASGNTIYF; CDR3nt: TGTGCCAGCAGCCAAGGACAGGCCTCTGGAAACACCATATATTTT
j_gene: TRBJ2-6; len: 19; d_gene: TRBD1; abundance: once; v_gene: TRBV25-1; CDR3aa: CASSDPETGSRSGANVLTF; CDR3nt: TGTGCCAGCAGTGATCCCGAGACAGGGTCCCGCTCTGGGGCCAACGTCCTGACTTTC
j_gene: TRBJ2-2; len: 17; d_gene: -; abundance: -; v_gene: TRBV7-9; CDR3aa: CASRSPRHKTNTGELFF; CDR3nt: TGTGCCAGCAGGTCACCCCGGCACAAGACGAACACCGGGGAGCTGTTTTTT
j_gene: TRBJ2-3; len: 14; d_gene: -; abundance: few; v_gene: TRBV24-1; CDR3aa: CATSDGDGTDTQYF; CDR3nt: TGTGCCACCAGTGATGGGGACGGCACAGATACGCAGTATTTT
j_gene: TRBJ2-1; len: 14; d_gene: -; abundance: few; v_gene: TRBV19; CDR3aa: CASSIVRGGLEQFF; CDR3nt: TGTGCCAGTAGCATTGTGAGAGGGGGGCTTGAGCAGTTCTTC
j_gene: TRBJ2-5; len: 11; d_gene: -; abundance: -; v_gene: TRBV10-3; CDR3aa: CAISGGETQYF; CDR3nt: TGTGCCATCAGTGGGGGGGAGACCCAGTACTTC
j_gene: TRBJ2-7; len: 13; d_gene: -; abundance: few; v_gene: TRBV6-4; CDR3aa: CASSLGKGYEQYF; CDR3nt: TGTGCCAGCAGTTTGGGGAAGGGTTACGAGCAGTACTTC
j_gene: TRBJ1-1; len: 14; d_gene: -; abundance: -; v_gene: TRBV5-4; CDR3aa: CASSPNGFNTEAFF; CDR3nt: TGTGCCAGCAGCCCGAACGGGTTCAACACTGAAGCTTTCTTT
j_gene: TRBJ2-3; len: 17; d_gene: TRBD2; abundance: -; v_gene: TRBV6-5; CDR3aa: CASSYSPLAGGLDTQYF; CDR3nt: TGTGCCAGCAGTTACTCCCCACTAGCGGGGGGGCTGGATACGCAGTATTTT
j_gene: TRBJ1-1; len: 17; d_gene: -; abundance: -; v_gene: TRBV5-5; CDR3aa: CASSFGVGGAGLTEAFF; CDR3nt: TGTGCCAGCAGCTTTGGGGTGGGGGGGGCAGGGCTCACTGAAGCTTTCTTT
j_gene: TRBJ1-4; len: 14; d_gene: -; abundance: few; v_gene: TRBV2; CDR3aa: CASRDPGENEKLFF; CDR3nt: TGTGCCAGCAGAGACCCGGGAGAGAATGAAAAACTGTTTTTT
j_gene: TRBJ2-1; len: 15; d_gene: TRBD1; abundance: -; v_gene: TRBV6-2/TRBV6-3; CDR3aa: CASSDPVTGDNEQFF; CDR3nt: TGTGCCAGCAGTGACCCTGTTACAGGGGACAATGAGCAGTTCTTC
j_gene: TRBJ1-4; len: 15; d_gene: -; abundance: medium-sized; v_gene: TRBV19; CDR3aa: CASSPPRSLNEKLFF; CDR3nt: TGTGCCAGTAGCCCTCCGCGTAGCCTTAATGAAAAACTGTTTTTT
j_gene: TRBJ2-7; len: 13; d_gene: TRBD2; abundance: few; v_gene: TRBV5-4; CDR3aa: CASSPLGGNEQYF; CDR3nt: TGTGCCAGCAGCCCCTTGGGGGGGAACGAGCAGTACTTC
j_gene: TRBJ2-3; len: 16; d_gene: TRBD2; abundance: -; v_gene: TRBV12-3/TRBV12-4; CDR3aa: CASSFILAVSTDTQYF; CDR3nt: TGTGCCAGCAGTTTTATTCTAGCGGTGAGCACAGATACGCAGTATTTT
j_gene: TRBJ2-1; len: 11; d_gene: -; abundance: medium-sized; v_gene: TRBV19; CDR3aa: CASSLWGEQFF; CDR3nt: TGTGCCAGTAGTCTTTGGGGTGAGCAGTTCTTC
j_gene: TRBJ2-1; len: 14; d_gene: -; abundance: -; v_gene: TRBV6-5; CDR3aa: CASTPRGFYNEQFF; CDR3nt: TGTGCCAGCACCCCCAGGGGTTTTTACAATGAGCAGTTCTTC
j_gene: TRBJ1-4; len: 17; d_gene: TRBD1; abundance: -; v_gene: TRBV2; CDR3aa: CASRTGTGGAGGEKLFF; CDR3nt: TGTGCCAGCAGAACCGGGACAGGGGGCGCGGGGGGTGAAAAACTGTTTTTT
j_gene: TRBJ1-2; len: 15; d_gene: -; abundance: -; v_gene: TRBV5-4; CDR3aa: CASSLARAGVIGYTF; CDR3nt: TGTGCCAGCAGCTTGGCCCGGGCAGGGGTGATTGGCTACACCTTC
j_gene: TRBJ2-7; len: 14; d_gene: TRBD1; abundance: medium-sized; v_gene: TRBV7-2; CDR3aa: CASRTTGTGGEQYF; CDR3nt: TGTGCCAGCAGAACTACCGGGACAGGGGGCGAGCAGTACTTC
j_gene: TRBJ2-3; len: 15; d_gene: -; abundance: -; v_gene: TRBV5-1; CDR3aa: CASSPTRGITDTQYF; CDR3nt: TGCGCCAGCAGCCCGACTAGAGGAATCACAGATACGCAGTATTTT
j_gene: TRBJ1-5; len: 19; d_gene: -; abundance: few; v_gene: TRBV5-1; CDR3aa: CASSLEQGEIGWCNQPQHF; CDR3nt: TGCGCCAGCAGCTTGGAACAGGGAGAGATAGGTTGGTGCAATCAGCCCCAGCATTTT
j_gene: TRBJ1-1; len: 11; d_gene: -; abundance: many; v_gene: TRBV6-1; CDR3aa: CATKELQGAFF; CDR3nt: TGTGCCACCAAGGAACTGCAGGGAGCTTTCTTT
j_gene: TRBJ1-2; len: 14; d_gene: -; abundance: medium-sized; v_gene: TRBV19; CDR3aa: CASSRELSSYGYTF; CDR3nt: TGTGCCAGTAGTAGGGAATTGAGTTCCTATGGCTACACCTTC
j_gene: TRBJ2-1; len: 16; d_gene: TRBD2; abundance: few; v_gene: TRBV6-5; CDR3aa: CASSYSTSGAANEQFF; CDR3nt: TGTGCCAGCAGTTACAGTACTAGCGGGGCTGCCAATGAGCAGTTCTTC
j_gene: TRBJ1-6; len: 14; d_gene: -; abundance: -; v_gene: TRBV5-1; CDR3aa: CASSLDPLGSPLHF; CDR3nt: TGCGCCAGCAGCTTGGATCCCCTCGGGTCACCCCTCCACTTT
j_gene: TRBJ2-6; len: 17; d_gene: TRBD1; abundance: few; v_gene: TRBV19; CDR3aa: CASSVGQGFSGANVLTF; CDR3nt: TGTGCCAGTAGTGTAGGACAGGGTTTCTCTGGGGCCAACGTCCTGACTTTC
j_gene: TRBJ1-5; len: 13; d_gene: -; abundance: -; v_gene: TRBV5-1; CDR3aa: CASSFGDNQPQHF; CDR3nt: TGCGCCAGCAGCTTCGGGGACAATCAGCCCCAGCATTTT
j_gene: TRBJ2-7; len: 13; d_gene: TRBD1; abundance: -; v_gene: TRBV29-1; CDR3aa: CSVETGLSDEQYF; CDR3nt: TGCAGCGTTGAGACAGGGCTTAGCGACGAGCAGTACTTC
j_gene: TRBJ2-3; len: 16; d_gene: TRBD2; abundance: -; v_gene: TRBV20-1; CDR3aa: CSATTLAGGATDTQYF; CDR3nt: TGCAGTGCTACTACTTTAGCGGGGGGCGCCACAGATACGCAGTATTTT
j_gene: TRBJ1-1; len: 14; d_gene: -; abundance: -; v_gene: TRBV12-3/TRBV12-4; CDR3aa: CASSLRVGGTEAFF; CDR3nt: TGTGCCAGCAGTTTGAGGGTCGGAGGCACTGAAGCTTTCTTT